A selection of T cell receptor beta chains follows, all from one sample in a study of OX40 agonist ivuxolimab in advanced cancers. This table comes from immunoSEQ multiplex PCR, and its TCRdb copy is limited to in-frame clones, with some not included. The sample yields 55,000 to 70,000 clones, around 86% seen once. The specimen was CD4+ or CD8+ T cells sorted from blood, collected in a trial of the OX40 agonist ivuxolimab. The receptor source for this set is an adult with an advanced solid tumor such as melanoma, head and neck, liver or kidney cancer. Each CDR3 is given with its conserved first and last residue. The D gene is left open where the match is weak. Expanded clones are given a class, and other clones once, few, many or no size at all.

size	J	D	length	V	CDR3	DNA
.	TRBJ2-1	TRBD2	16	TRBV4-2	CASSRAGGGSYNEQFF	TGTGCCAGCAGCCGAGCGGGAGGAGGGTCCTACAATGAGCAGTTCTTC
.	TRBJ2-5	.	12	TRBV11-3	CASSLVGETQYF	TGTGCCAGCAGCTTAGTCGGGGAGACCCAGTACTTC
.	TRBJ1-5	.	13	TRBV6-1	CASSDWDNQPQHF	TGTGCCAGCAGTGATTGGGACAATCAGCCCCAGCATTTT
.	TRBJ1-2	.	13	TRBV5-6	CASSKPTVLGYTF	TGTGCCAGCAGCAAACCGACAGTTCTGGGCTACACCTTC
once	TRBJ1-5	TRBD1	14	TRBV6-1	CASNTGTVNQPQHF	TGTGCCAGTAACACCGGGACAGTTAATCAGCCCCAGCATTTT
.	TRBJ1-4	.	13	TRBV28	CASEGPYNEKLFF	TGTGCCAGCGAGGGACCTTATAATGAAAAACTGTTTTTT
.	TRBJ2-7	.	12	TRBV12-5	CASGLVLSEQYF	TGTGCTAGTGGTTTGGTACTTTCCGAGCAGTACTTC
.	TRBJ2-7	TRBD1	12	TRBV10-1	CASSRGSSEQYF	TGCGCCAGCAGCAGGGGGTCATCCGAGCAGTACTTC
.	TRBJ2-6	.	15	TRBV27	CASSSALSGANVLTF	TGTGCCAGCAGTTCGGCTCTCTCTGGGGCCAACGTCCTGACTTTC
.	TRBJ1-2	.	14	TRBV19	CASSIGGQTDGYTF	TGTGCCAGTAGTATAGGAGGACAGACTGATGGCTACACCTTC
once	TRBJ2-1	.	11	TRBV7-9	CASSSDAGQFF	TGTGCCAGCAGCTCGGACGCCGGCCAGTTCTTC
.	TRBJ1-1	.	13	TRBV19	CASTRGLWTEAFF	TGTGCCAGTACCCGGGGTCTCTGGACTGAAGCTTTCTTT
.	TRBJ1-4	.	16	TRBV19	CASSPPGATLGEKLFF	TGTGCCAGTAGCCCCCCCGGGGCAACCCTGGGTGAAAAACTGTTTTTT
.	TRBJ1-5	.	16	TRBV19	CASSIDLKGVNQPQHF	TGTGCCAGTAGTATCGACCTAAAGGGGGTCAATCAGCCCCAGCATTTT
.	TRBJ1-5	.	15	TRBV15	CATSRATLSNQPQHF	TGTGCCACCAGCAGAGCCACTCTTAGCAATCAGCCCCAGCATTTT
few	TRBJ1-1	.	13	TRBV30	CAWRREVGTEAFF	TGTGCCTGGAGGAGGGAGGTAGGCACTGAAGCTTTCTTT
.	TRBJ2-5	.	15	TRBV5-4	CASSSLEWLEETQYF	TGTGCCAGCAGCTCTTTAGAGTGGCTAGAAGAGACCCAGTACTTC
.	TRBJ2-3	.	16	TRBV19	CASSIEGNRVADTQYF	TGTGCCAGTAGTATAGAGGGGAACAGGGTGGCAGATACGCAGTATTTT
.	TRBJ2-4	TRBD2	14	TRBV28	CASSSGGVENIQYF	TGTGCCAGCAGTTCGGGAGGAGTAGAAAACATTCAGTACTTC
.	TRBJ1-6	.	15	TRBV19	CASSQQQAPHSPLHF	TGTGCCAGTAGCCAGCAACAGGCTCCCCATTCACCCCTCCACTTT
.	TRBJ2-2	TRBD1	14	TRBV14	CASSPGTATGELFF	TGTGCCAGCAGCCCCGGGACAGCCACCGGGGAGCTGTTTTTT
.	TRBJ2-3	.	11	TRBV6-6	CASRYTDTQYF	TGTGCCAGCAGATACACAGATACGCAGTATTTT
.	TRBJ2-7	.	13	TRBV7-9	CASSLARRGEQYF	TGTGCCAGCAGCTTAGCGCGCCGTGGGGAGCAGTACTTC
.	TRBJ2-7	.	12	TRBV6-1	CASSSTPYEQYF	TGTGCCAGCAGCTCGACCCCCTACGAGCAGTACTTC
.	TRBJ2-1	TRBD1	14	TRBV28	CASRDRDSYNEQFF	TGTGCCAGCAGGGACAGGGATTCCTACAATGAGCAGTTCTTC
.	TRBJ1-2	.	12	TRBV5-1	CASSFQGDGYTF	TGCGCCAGCAGCTTCCAGGGAGATGGCTACACCTTC
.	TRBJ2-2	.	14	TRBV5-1	CASSNHANTGELFF	TGCGCCAGCAGCAACCACGCGAACACCGGGGAGCTGTTTTTT
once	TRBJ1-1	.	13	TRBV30	CAWSPGAVTEAFF	TGTGCCTGGAGTCCGGGGGCGGTCACTGAAGCTTTCTTT
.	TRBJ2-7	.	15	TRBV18	CASSPSLGGTYEQYF	TGTGCCAGCTCACCCTCCCTGGGGGGAACCTACGAGCAGTACTTC
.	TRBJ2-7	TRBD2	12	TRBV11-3	CASSSGRGEQYF	TGTGCCAGCAGCTCCGGGAGGGGGGAGCAGTACTTC
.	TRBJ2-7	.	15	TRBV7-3	CASSLTPGGSYEQYF	TGTGCCAGCAGCTTAACCCCCGGGGGCAGCTACGAGCAGTACTTC
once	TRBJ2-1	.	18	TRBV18	CASSPGSRGAKFYNEQFF	TGTGCCAGCTCACCAGGGAGTCGCGGGGCCAAGTTCTACAATGAGCAGTTCTTC
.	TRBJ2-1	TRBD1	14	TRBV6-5	CASKGAGGDNEQFF	TGTGCCAGCAAGGGGGCAGGGGGTGACAATGAGCAGTTCTTC
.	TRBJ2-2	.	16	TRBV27	CASSLIRGQSTGELFF	TGTGCCAGCAGTTTAATCCGGGGGCAAAGCACCGGGGAGCTGTTTTTT
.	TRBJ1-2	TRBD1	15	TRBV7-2	CASSLDGGGSYGYTF	TGTGCCAGCAGCTTAGATGGAGGGGGCAGCTATGGCTACACCTTC
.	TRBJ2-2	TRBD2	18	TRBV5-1	CASSSPTGLAGNTGELFF	TGCGCCAGCAGCTCTCCGACGGGACTAGCGGGAAACACCGGGGAGCTGTTTTTT
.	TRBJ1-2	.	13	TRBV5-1	CASNGGSNYGYTF	TGCGCCAGCAACGGGGGAAGTAACTATGGCTACACCTTC
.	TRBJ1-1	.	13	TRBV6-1	CASSASGSTEAFF	TGTGCCAGCAGTGCTTCAGGGAGCACTGAAGCTTTCTTT
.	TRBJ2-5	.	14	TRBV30	CAWSEGRGGETQYF	TGTGCCTGGAGTGAAGGACGGGGTGGGGAGACCCAGTACTTC
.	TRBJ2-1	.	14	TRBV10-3	CAIRLDGMDDEQFF	TGTGCCATCAGATTAGACGGAATGGACGATGAGCAGTTCTTC
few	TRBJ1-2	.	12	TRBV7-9	CASSLGLGGYTF	TGTGCCAGCAGCTTAGGATTGGGAGGCTACACCTTC
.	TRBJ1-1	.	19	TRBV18	CASSRYTSTGGAGDTEAFF	TGTGCCAGCTCGCGTTACACATCGACGGGGGGAGCCGGGGACACTGAAGCTTTCTTT
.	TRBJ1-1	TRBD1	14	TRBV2	CARIGRQGDTEAFF	TGTGCCAGGATAGGGCGACAGGGAGACACTGAAGCTTTCTTT
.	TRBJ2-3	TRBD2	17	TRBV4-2	CASSQEWASGVADTQYF	TGTGCCAGCAGCCAAGAGTGGGCTAGCGGGGTGGCAGATACGCAGTATTTT
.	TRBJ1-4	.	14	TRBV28	CASSLGGSNEKLFF	TGTGCCAGCAGTTTAGGGGGGAGTAATGAAAAACTGTTTTTT
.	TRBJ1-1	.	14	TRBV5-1	CASSLGSRDTEAFF	TGCGCCAGCAGCTTGGGTTCCAGAGACACTGAAGCTTTCTTT
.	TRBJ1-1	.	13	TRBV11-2	CASSGQMNTEAFF	TGTGCCAGCAGCGGACAGATGAACACTGAAGCTTTCTTT
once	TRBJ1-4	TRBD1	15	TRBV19	CASSIRQGVNEKLFF	TGTGCCAGTAGTATTCGGCAGGGGGTTAATGAAAAACTGTTTTTT
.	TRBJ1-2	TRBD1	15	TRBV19	CASNIEGQGARGYTF	TGTGCCAGTAATATCGAGGGACAGGGGGCGCGTGGCTACACCTTC
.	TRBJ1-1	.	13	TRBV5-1	CASSLTGGTEAFF	TGCGCCAGCAGCTTGACCGGGGGCACTGAAGCTTTCTTT
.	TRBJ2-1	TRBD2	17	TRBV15	CATSRESLAGSYNEQFF	TGTGCCACCAGCAGAGAGAGTCTAGCGGGATCCTACAATGAGCAGTTCTTC
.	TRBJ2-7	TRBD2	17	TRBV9	CASSVGPLRAGGSKQYF	TGTGCCAGCAGCGTAGGGCCCTTGAGGGCGGGAGGGTCCAAGCAGTACTTC
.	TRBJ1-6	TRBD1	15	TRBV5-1	CASSLEGGWNSPLHF	TGCGCCAGCAGCTTGGAAGGGGGCTGGAATTCACCCCTCCACTTT
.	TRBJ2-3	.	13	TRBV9	CASSVGLVDTQYF	TGTGCCAGCAGCGTAGGTCTTGTGGATACGCAGTATTTT
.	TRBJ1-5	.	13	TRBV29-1	CSVGEGGNQPQHF	TGCAGCGTTGGGGAAGGGGGCAATCAGCCCCAGCATTTT
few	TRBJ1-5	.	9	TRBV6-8	CASYQPQHF	TGTGCCAGTTACCAGCCCCAGCATTTT
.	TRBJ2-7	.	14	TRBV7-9	CASSLVLGTYEQYF	TGTGCCAGCAGCTTAGTACTGGGAACCTACGAGCAGTACTTC
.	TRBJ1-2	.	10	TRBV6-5	CASRGYGYTF	TGTGCCAGCAGGGGTTATGGCTACACCTTC
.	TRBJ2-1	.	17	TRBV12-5	CASGSSPFSQGTREQFF	TGTGCTAGTGGTTCATCACCGTTCTCACAGGGTACTCGTGAGCAGTTCTTC